This T cell receptor (beta chain) was sequenced during a study of beta chain features in type 1 diabetes. Study conclusions and caveats: HLA effects on TCRB rearrangement stayed unresolved here. The study found moderately but significantly shorter TCRB CDR3s in all four CD4+ subsets of Type 1 diabetes patients. Healthy donors had naive, central memory and Treg TCRB repertoires that appeared less similar than those seen among patients.

This clone turned up a few times. Its antigen is still unknown. By way of CD45RO/CCR7/CD25/CD127/CD95/CD27, the CD4+ regulatory, stem cell-like memory, central memory and naive cells were sorted. The investigators reverse transcribed all of the isolated RNA, so they sequenced expressed TCRB transcripts. About 3.7 million reads on average were seen across naive, central memory and regulatory T cell samples. TCRdb keeps only in-frame clones here, not all; method: immunoSEQ multiplex PCR. The sample lists approximately 250,000 clones, about 24% seen once, with 0.012% in the top ten. The CDR3 covers 15 residues. Germline trimming cut 5 bases from V and 0 bases from J; bases unmatched to any gene: 4. Germline V gene lookup returns CDR1 SGHTA and CDR2 FQGNSA.

The V gene is TRBV7-2, the J gene TRBJ2-7; 10 nucleotides agree with TRBD2. This clonotype was obtained from a woman in her 30s with type 1 diabetes. Specimen: naive CD4+ T cells from blood. CDR3 nucleotides: TGTGCCAGCAGCCGGATAGCGGGAGGCTCCTACGAGCAGTACTTC. Translating gives CASSRIAGGSYEQYF.